Given below is one T cell receptor beta chain in context. The data are from a study of blood T cell repertoires in COVID-19. The overall study: The United States, Italy and Spain were the sources of the acute and convalescent COVID-19 samples. From T cells, B-cell-depleted T cells, or PBMCs came the material, which was cDNA or gDNA.

The V gene's germline CDR1 is SGHTA and CDR2 FQGNSA. Trimming cost V 1 base and J 6 bases, with 16 bases left between them. This CDR3 region has 15 residues. In the original processing: Amplification of reference gene primers provided the estimated nucleated cell counts. Sequenced by immunoSEQ multiplex PCR; TCRdb stores in-frame clones only, minus some. The D gene and trimming were derived from the DNA, and the V and J assignments and clone size from that table. The sample has under 350,000 clones; 86% are singletons. The specimen was peripheral blood. The TCR was taken from a man younger than 30 with active or convalescent COVID-19. This rearrangement joins TRBV7-2 to TRBJ2-7; D is possibly TRBD2 (6 bases). DNA of the CDR3: TGTGCCAGCAGCTTAGTCCCGGACAAGGGAGGCGAGCAGTACTTC. It specifies CASSLVPDKGGEQYF.